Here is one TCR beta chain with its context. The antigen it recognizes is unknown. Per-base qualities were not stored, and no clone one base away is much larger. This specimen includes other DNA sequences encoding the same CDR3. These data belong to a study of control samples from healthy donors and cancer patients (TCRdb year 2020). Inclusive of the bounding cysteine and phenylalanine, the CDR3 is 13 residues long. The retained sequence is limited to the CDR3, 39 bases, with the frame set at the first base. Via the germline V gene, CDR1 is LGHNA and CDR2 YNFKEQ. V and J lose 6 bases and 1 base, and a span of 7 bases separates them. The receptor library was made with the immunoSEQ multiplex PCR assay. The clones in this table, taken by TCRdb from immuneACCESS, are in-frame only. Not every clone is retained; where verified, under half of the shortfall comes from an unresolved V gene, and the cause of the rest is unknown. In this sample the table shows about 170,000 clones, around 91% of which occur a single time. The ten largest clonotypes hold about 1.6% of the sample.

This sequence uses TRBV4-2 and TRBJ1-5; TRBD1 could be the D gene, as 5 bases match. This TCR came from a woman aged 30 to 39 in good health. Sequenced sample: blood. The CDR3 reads CASSSGSNQPQHF. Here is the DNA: TGTGCCAGCAGTTCAGGGAGCAATCAGCCCCAGCATTTT.